Listed here are 4 T cell receptor beta chains from one sample, sequenced in a study of T cells in Graves' hyperthyroidism and ophthalmopathy. Template material for amplifying TCR beta CDR3 regions consisted of RNA transcripts. The HTBI primer set was used in a first-round RT-PCR of the TCR CDR3. TCRdb reprocessed the multiplex PCR reads with MiXCR, giving one entry per CDR3 protein. The data hold around 580,000 distinct CDR3 sequences, with about 45% observed a single time. Material for sequencing was peripheral blood or thyroid tissue (not recorded which). The receptors were gathered from a woman aged 18-30 years with Graves' hyperthyroidism.

This rearrangement joins TRBV18 to TRBJ1-4; TRBD1 matches at 8 bases. The CDR3 length is 15 residues. V gave up 4 bases and J gave up 10 bases; unmatched junction bases: 11. Germline V gene data show CDR1 as KGHSH and CDR2 as LQKENI. The chain's CDR3 is CASSQNRGTSGKLFF. Written as DNA, the CDR3 is TGTGCCAGCTCACAAAACAGGGGGACGAGTGGAAAACTGTTTTTT.

For the CDR3, the DNA is TGTGCCAGCAGCTTCGACAGCACCTCTCAAGAGACCCAGTACTTC. Translated, it gives CASSFDSTSQETQYF. The chain has TRBV7-2 and TRBJ2-5, with D tentatively TRBD1 (5 bases). This CDR3 has 15 residues. Germline lookup yields CDR1 SGHTA and CDR2 FQGNSA. V was cut by 3 bases and J by 2 bases, with 13 bases left in between. The full variable domain, with the rest looked up from reference TRBV7-2 and TRBJ2-5, is GAGVSQSPSNKVTEKGKDVELRCDPISGHTALYWYRQSLGQGLEFLIYFQGNSAPDKSGLPSDRFSAERTGGSVSTLTIQRTQQEDSAVYLCASSFDSTSQETQYFGPGTRLLVL.

The chain couples TRBV29-1 to TRBJ1-2; D is unresolved. Germline CDR1 is SQVTM and CDR2 is ANQGSEA. This CDR3 is built from 10 residues. V lost 4 bases to trimming and J lost 8 bases, with 8 bases between them. The CDR3 bases are TGCAGCGTTGGGCCAGGAGGCTACACCTTC. Translated, it gives CSVGPGGYTF.

This clonotype was counted ten times or more. The chain is built from TRBV5-5 and TRBJ1-5, with 7 bases fitting TRBD1. Germline-derived CDR1 and CDR2 are SGHKS and YYEKEE (reference sequence). V shed 4 bases and J 7 bases; nucleotides not matched to a gene: 8. This CDR3 is built from 14 residues. In DNA, the CDR3 is TGTGCCAGCAGCGCTACAGGGGTTGAGCAGCCCCAGCATTTT. Residues: CASSATGVEQPQHF.